This TCR beta chain was sequenced during a study of CD8 T cells in Susac syndrome. V was shortened by 4 bases and J by 3 bases, with 13 bases between the two germline ends. In germline, CDR1 is LGHDT, CDR2 YNNKEL (reference sequence). The CDR3 is made up of 16 amino acids. With random hexamers, reverse transcription was performed on roughly 0.45 to 1 ug of RNA. TCRdb ran MiXCR on the immunoSEQ multiplex PCR reads and lists one entry per CDR3 protein. The sample includes about 240,000 distinct CDR3 sequences, approximately 95% of them seen just once. The chain has TRBV3-1 and TRBJ2-6; D uncertain. Sequencing was performed on CD4+ T cells from PBMCs. The TCR sequence derives from a human donor with Susac syndrome. The CDR3 bases are TGTGCCAGCAGCCCCCGGATGATGTTTGGGGCCAACGTCCTGACTTTC. Translated, it gives CASSPRMMFGANVLTF.